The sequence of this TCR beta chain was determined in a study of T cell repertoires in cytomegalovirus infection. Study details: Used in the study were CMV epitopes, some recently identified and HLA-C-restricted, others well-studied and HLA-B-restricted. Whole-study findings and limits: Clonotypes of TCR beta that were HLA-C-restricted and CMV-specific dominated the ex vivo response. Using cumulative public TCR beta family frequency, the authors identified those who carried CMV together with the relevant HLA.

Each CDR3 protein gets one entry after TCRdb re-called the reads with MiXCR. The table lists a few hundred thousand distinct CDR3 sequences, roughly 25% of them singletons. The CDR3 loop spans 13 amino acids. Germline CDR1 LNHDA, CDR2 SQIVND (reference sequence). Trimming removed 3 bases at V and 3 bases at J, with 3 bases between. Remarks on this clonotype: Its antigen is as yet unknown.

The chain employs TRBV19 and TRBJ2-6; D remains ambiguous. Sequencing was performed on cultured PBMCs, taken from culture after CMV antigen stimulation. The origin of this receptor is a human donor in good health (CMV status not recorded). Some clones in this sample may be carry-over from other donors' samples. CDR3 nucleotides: TGTGCCAGTAGTATGAGTGGGGCCAACGTCCTGACTTTC. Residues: CASSMSGANVLTF.